The subject of this entry is one T cell receptor (beta chain). This entry comes from a study of spatial heterogeneity in lung cancer. Stated time point: sample taken at primary tumor resection. A total of roughly 72 untreated early-stage non-small cell lung cancer patients served as donors. Whole RNA, isolated from tumor, nontumor lung or frozen PBMC, was sequenced without prior sorting. TCRdb processed the 5' RACE reads anew with MiXCR; each CDR3 protein has one entry. Of 1,500 to 2,000 distinct CDR3 sequences listed, about an eighth are singletons. V was pared by 10 bases and J by 0 bases, with 16 bases between. The CDR3 runs 16 residues. Germline V CDR1 and CDR2: MNHNY, SVGAGI (reference sequence).

The specimen was normal lung tissue next to the tumor, collected at surgery. The chain has TRBV6-6 and TRBJ2-6, with a weak D call TRBD1 (6 bases). The TCR originated in a male donor with early-stage non-small cell lung cancer. CDR3 protein: CATTDRWSSGANVLTF. The CDR3 DNA is TGTGCCACCACGGACAGATGGTCCTCTGGGGCCAACGTCCTGACTTTC.